This is a list of T cell receptor beta chains from one sample in a study of beta chain features in type 1 diabetes. Profiling relied on immunoSEQ multiplex PCR, and the TCRdb table lists in-frame clones only, not all of them. The data hold 450,000 to 600,000 clones, with around 30% observed a single time. Sequenced input: naive CD4+ T cells from blood. The origin of the receptors is a man aged 18 to 30 in good health. Each CDR3 is given with its conserved first and last residue. D genes are given only for firm matches. Only part of the rows carry a size: once, few, many, or a class if the clone is expanded.

d_call	j_call	clone_size	v_call	cdr3_aa	cdr3_nt
-	TRBJ2-7	few	TRBV19	CASKSSVGIGEQYF	TGTGCCAGTAAATCCTCCGTTGGTATCGGCGAGCAGTACTTC
-	TRBJ2-3	few	TRBV7-2	CASSLGVSTDTQYF	TGTGCCAGCAGCTTAGGGGTTAGCACAGATACGCAGTATTTT
TRBD1	TRBJ1-1	few	TRBV5-6	CASSPRTGAMNTEAFF	TGTGCCAGCAGCCCAAGGACAGGGGCTATGAACACTGAAGCTTTCTTT
TRBD1	TRBJ1-5	few	TRBV4-3	CASSRTGVGEQPQHF	TGCGCCAGCAGCCGTACAGGGGTCGGGGAGCAGCCCCAGCATTTT
-	TRBJ2-3	-	TRBV5-1	CASTPDTLGADTQYF	TGCGCCAGCACCCCCGACACCCTCGGGGCAGATACGCAGTATTTT
-	TRBJ2-1	-	TRBV9	CASSVAENNEQFF	TGTGCCAGCAGCGTAGCCGAGAACAATGAGCAGTTCTTC
-	TRBJ1-5	-	TRBV28	CASSLMGGGQPQHF	TGTGCCAGCAGTTTAATGGGGGGTGGGCAGCCCCAGCATTTT
TRBD1	TRBJ1-2	-	TRBV29-1	CSAKTGSNYGYTF	TGCAGCGCCAAGACAGGGTCCAACTATGGCTACACCTTC
-	TRBJ2-3	-	TRBV7-9	CASGEGLPTDTQYF	TGTGCCAGCGGCGAGGGCCTCCCCACAGATACGCAGTATTTT
-	TRBJ2-1	-	TRBV29-1	CSVEGRNFNEQFF	TGCAGCGTTGAAGGGCGGAATTTCAATGAGCAGTTCTTC
-	TRBJ2-1	few	TRBV29-1	CSVEKEGQFF	TGCAGCGTAGAGAAGGAAGGGCAGTTCTTC
TRBD2	TRBJ2-1	-	TRBV5-1	CASSLGTSGRAIYNEQFF	TGCGCCAGCAGCTTGGGGACTAGCGGGAGGGCCATCTACAATGAGCAGTTCTTC
-	TRBJ2-6	-	TRBV18	CASSPDTRSGANVLTF	TGTGCCAGCTCACCTGATACGCGCTCTGGGGCCAACGTCCTGACTTTC
TRBD2	TRBJ2-1	-	TRBV14	CASSPYPLSGSSYNEQFF	TGTGCCAGCAGCCCCTACCCTCTTAGCGGGAGTTCCTACAATGAGCAGTTCTTC
-	TRBJ1-4	-	TRBV5-4	CASRSSANEKLFF	TGTGCCAGCAGAAGCTCAGCTAATGAAAAACTGTTTTTT
TRBD2	TRBJ2-2	few	TRBV5-4	CASSSGLADKNTGELFF	TGTGCCAGCAGCTCGGGACTAGCGGACAAGAACACCGGGGAGCTGTTTTTT
TRBD2	TRBJ2-7	few	TRBV28	CASRPGLAGHEQYF	TGTGCCAGCAGGCCGGGACTAGCGGGCCACGAGCAGTACTTC
-	TRBJ1-5	-	TRBV30	CAWSDGGNQPQHF	TGTGCCTGGAGTGATGGGGGCAATCAGCCCCAGCATTTT
-	TRBJ1-1	once	TRBV30	CAWRRDTYTEAFF	TGTGCCTGGAGGCGGGACACCTACACTGAAGCTTTCTTT
TRBD2	TRBJ2-5	-	TRBV25-1	CASSALVAGDLGETQYF	TGTGCCAGCAGTGCCTTAGTAGCGGGAGATCTAGGGGAGACCCAGTACTTC
TRBD2	TRBJ2-2	few	TRBV29-1	CSVGGLAGEGGELFF	TGCAGCGTTGGTGGTCTAGCGGGAGAAGGCGGGGAGCTGTTTTTT
-	TRBJ2-5	-	TRBV5-6	CASSSTQRETQYF	TGTGCCAGCAGCTCCACCCAGCGGGAGACCCAGTACTTC